Each of the 17 T cell receptor beta chains below was sequenced from the same sample in a study of OX40 agonist ivuxolimab in advanced cancers. The assay was immunoSEQ multiplex PCR, and TCRdb's table has in-frame clones only and misses some. The sample holds 70,000 to 95,000 clones, 86% seen once. Source: CD4+ or CD8+ T cells sorted from blood, taken in a trial of the OX40 agonist ivuxolimab. The source is an adult with an advanced solid tumor such as melanoma, head and neck, liver or kidney cancer.

The rearrangement links TRBV7-2 to TRBJ1-1, with D uncertain. The CDR3 totals 13 residues. Germline lookup yields CDR1 SGHTA and CDR2 FQGNSA. The V end lost 6 bases, the J end lost 3 bases, and 11 bases lay between the germline ends. CDR3 residues: CASRMWGDTEAFF. CDR3 bases: TGTGCCAGCAGAATGTGGGGAGACACTGAAGCTTTCTTT.

Concerning this clone itself: The sample contains more than one DNA sequence encoding this CDR3. The CDR3 DNA reads TGTGCCAGCAGCTTAGGGAGCACAGATACGCAGTATTTT. As protein: CASSLGSTDTQYF. The chain carries TRBV7-9 and TRBJ2-3, with D uncertain. V dropped 1 base and J dropped 0 bases, with 2 bases sitting between them. Germline V gives CDR1 SEHNR, CDR2 FQNEAQ (reference sequence). This CDR3 has 13 amino acids. The complete variable domain, with remaining parts taken from reference TRBV7-9 and TRBJ2-3, reads DTGVSQNPRHKITKRGQNVTFRCDPISEHNRLYWYRQTLGQGPEFLTYFQNEAQLEKSRLLSDRFSAERPKGSFSTLEIQRTEQGDSAMYLCASSLGSTDTQYFGPGTRLTVL.

This chain links TRBV11-2 with TRBJ1-1; the D is unclear. The CDR3 sequence is 13 residues long. The germline CDR1 and CDR2 sequences are SGHAT and FQNNGV. The V end lost 1 base, the J end lost 3 bases, and 6 bases lay between the germline ends. CDR3 sequence: CASSLVVDTEAFF. The CDR3 DNA reads as TGTGCCAGCAGCTTAGTCGTGGACACTGAAGCTTTCTTT.

The chain employs TRBV7-2 and TRBJ2-7, with 13 bases aligning to TRBD2. The CDR3 has 14 amino acids. Per the germline V gene, CDR1 is SGHTA and CDR2 is FQGNSA. V shed 5 bases, J shed 6 bases, and the junction held 4 bases outside the gene matches. CDR3 sequence (DNA): TGTGCCAGCAGCCCACTAGCGGGGGGGGGCGAGCAGTACTTC. It is translated as CASSPLAGGGEQYF.

Comments on this clone: Germline and junction disagree at one end, which may indicate a read error. V gene TRBV2 combines with J gene TRBJ1-5; 7 bases match TRBD1. Germline loops: CDR1 SNHLY, CDR2 FYNNEI. The CDR3 extends over 15 amino acids. The CDR3 spells CASREGGGSNQPQHF. In DNA form, the CDR3 reads TGTGCCAGCAGGGAAGGGGGCGGGAGCAATCAGCCCCAGCATTTT.

The gene calls are TRBV7-9 and TRBJ1-2; D is possibly TRBD1 (5 bases). CDR1 is SEHNR, CDR2 FQNEAQ, per germline (reference sequence). The V end was cut by 2 bases, the J end by 4 bases, with 11 bases between. This CDR3 is built from 14 residues. CDR3 sequence (DNA): TGTGCCAGCAGCTTATCGACAGTTTTCTATGGCTACACCTTC. It is translated as CASSLSTVFYGYTF.

Regarding this clone: The identical CDR3 is also encoded by other nucleotide sequences in the sample. DNA for the CDR3: TGTGCCAGCTCCCCGGGACAGGGAGAGACCCAGTACTTC. It yields the protein CASSPGQGETQYF. The chain links TRBV18 to TRBJ2-5; 9 bases are shared with TRBD1. J lost 4 bases, V lost 6 bases, and 3 bases had no gene match. Germline V gene data show CDR1 as KGHSH and CDR2 as LQKENI. The CDR3 contains 13 residues.

This clone has a handful of counts. This chain joins TRBV5-1 and TRBJ1-2; a weak D match, TRBD1 (5 bases). CDR1 is SGHRS and CDR2 is YFSETQ in the germline V gene. Trimming pared 3 bases from V and 5 bases from J, leaving 14 bases between. The CDR3 covers 14 residues. In DNA form, the CDR3 reads TGCGCCAGCAGCTGGGTCGGGGGAGGTTATGGCTACACCTTC. Translating it yields CASSWVGGGYGYTF.

The rearrangement links TRBV7-6 to TRBJ1-1, with D uncertain. CDR1 and CDR2 (germline): SGHVS, FNYEAQ. The CDR3 runs 14 residues. Trimming shortened V by 2 bases and J by 5 bases, and 12 bases separated the two germline ends. CDR3: CASSLSSGETEAFF. The CDR3 DNA sequence: TGTGCCAGCAGCTTATCCTCGGGAGAAACTGAAGCTTTCTTT.

The chain has TRBV7-6 and TRBJ2-5; tentative D call: TRBD2 (6 bases). The CDR3 runs to 12 residues. The V end was cut by 3 bases, the J end by 4 bases, with 6 bases between. Germline CDR1 and CDR2: SGHVS and FNYEAQ. CDR3 protein: CASSLTRETQYF. Written as DNA, the CDR3 is TGTGCCAGCAGCTTGACTAGAGAGACCCAGTACTTC.

This clone is medium-sized (0.01 to 0.1%) by share. The rearrangement links TRBV19 to TRBJ1-2; D not certain. This CDR3 is 11 amino acids long. CDR1 is LNHDA, CDR2 SQIVND, per germline (reference sequence). V lost 8 bases to trimming and J lost 4 bases, with 8 bases between them. CDR3 sequence (DNA): TGTGCCAGTCGAGGCAGCTATGGCTACACCTTC. As protein: CASRGSYGYTF.

The genes are TRBV5-6 and TRBJ2-1; tentatively, D is TRBD2 (5 bases). CDR1 and CDR2 (germline): SGHDT, YYEEEE. CDR3 length equals 12 residues. V was cut by 1 base and J by 7 bases, with 6 bases left in between. The CDR3 loop reads CASSLWENEQFF. As DNA, the CDR3 is TGTGCCAGCAGCTTGTGGGAGAATGAGCAGTTCTTC.

The chain is built from TRBV6-6 and TRBJ1-5, with 11 bases aligning to TRBD1. The CDR3 loop spans 14 amino acids. J gave up 5 bases and V 6 bases, and 3 bases lay outside the gene matches. Looked up from germline, CDR1 is MNHNY and CDR2 is SVGAGI (reference sequence). The CDR3 region has the DNA TGTGCCAGCAGCGGGACAGGGGGAGATCAGCCCCAGCATTTT. It yields the protein CASSGTGGDQPQHF.

The chain links TRBV30 to TRBJ2-2; unclear D gene. Germline loops: CDR1 GTSNPN, CDR2 SVGIG (reference sequence). V shed 0 bases and J shed 6 bases, with 5 bases lying between them. The CDR3 is 12 residues long. CDR3 in DNA: TGTGCCTGGAGTGTATCTGCCGGGGAGCTGTTTTTT. It translates to CAWSVSAGELFF. The entire variable domain, with the rest obtained from reference TRBV30 and TRBJ2-2, is as follows: SQTIHQWPATLVQPVGSPLSLECTVEGTSNPNLYWYRQAAGRGLQLLFYSVGIGQISSEVPQNLSASRPQDRQFILSSKKLLLSDSGFYLCAWSVSAGELFFGEGSRLTVL.

This chain connects TRBV10-1 to TRBJ1-3; D gene ambiguous. Trimming removed 5 bases from V and 2 bases from J, with 10 bases in between. CDR1 and CDR2 (germline): WNHNN, SYGVQD (reference sequence). The CDR3 covers 14 residues. CDR3 protein: CASSKGTAGNTIYF. DNA of the CDR3: TGCGCCAGCAGTAAGGGAACGGCTGGAAACACCATATATTTT.

This clone appeared a few times. The chain uses TRBV19 and TRBJ1-5; tentative D call: TRBD1 (6 bases). V lost 9 bases to trimming and J lost 5 bases, with 14 bases between them. The CDR3 has 13 amino acids. The germline CDR1 and CDR2 sequences are LNHDA and SQIVND (reference sequence). For the CDR3, the DNA is TGTGCCAGCCGCCGGGGGCAAGATCAGCCCCAGCATTTT. Amino acids: CASRRGQDQPQHF.

The J gene is TRBJ1-5, the V gene TRBV6-1, with a possible D match to TRBD1 (5 bases). CDR3 length equals 15 residues. Trimming removed 4 bases at V and 0 bases at J, with 10 bases between. Looked up from germline, CDR1 is MNHNS and CDR2 is SASEGT. CDR3 region: CASSGGSYSNQPQHF. The CDR3, as DNA: TGTGCCAGCAGTGGGGGGTCCTATAGCAATCAGCCCCAGCATTTT.